This T cell receptor beta chain was identified in a study of cytomegalovirus exposure and HLA in healthy donors. Both 60 Vbeta primers and 13 Jbeta primers went into the PCR. TCRdb's table, derived via immunoSEQ multiplex PCR, lists solely in-frame clones and lacks some. The table includes fewer than 120,000 clones, over 65% detected once. Study-wide points: Productive rates of about 87% or about 30% were seen for most TCR beta V segments in an earlier analysis.

V was clipped by 5 bases and J by 0 bases; unmatched bases: 2. Germline-derived CDR1 and CDR2 are SGHTA and FQGTGA. This CDR3 region has 14 residues. Points on this clone: Its antigen is undetermined.

The gene calls are TRBV7-3 and TRBJ2-3, with 7 bases identical to TRBD2. Sample: PBMCs. This clonotype was obtained from a woman aged 25 to 39 in good health and CMV-seronegative. Here the CDR3 DNA reads TGTGCCAGCAGCGATAGCGGGAGCACAGATACGCAGTATTTT. This gives the protein CASSDSGSTDTQYF.